In its sample, the clone carrying this TCR beta chain was seen many times. This entry belongs to a study of CD8 T cells in ankylosing spondylitis. TCRdb ran MiXCR on the 5' RACE reads and lists one entry per CDR3 protein. The sample has some 240,000 distinct CDR3 sequences; about 20% are singletons. The clonotype comes from a male donor with ankylosing spondylitis or in good health (not recorded which). The sequencing input was blood, either unsorted or a sorted T cell fraction (not recorded which).

This CDR3 reads CASSPPGTQYF. The CDR3 DNA reads TGTGCCAGCAGCCCCCCGGGCACGCAGTATTTT. The chain employs TRBV7-9 and TRBJ2-3, with unresolved D. The germline V and J ends were trimmed by 5 bases and 9 bases, with 9 bases remaining between them. This CDR3 spans 11 amino acids. CDR1 and CDR2 from the germline V gene are SEHNR and FQNEAQ (reference sequence).